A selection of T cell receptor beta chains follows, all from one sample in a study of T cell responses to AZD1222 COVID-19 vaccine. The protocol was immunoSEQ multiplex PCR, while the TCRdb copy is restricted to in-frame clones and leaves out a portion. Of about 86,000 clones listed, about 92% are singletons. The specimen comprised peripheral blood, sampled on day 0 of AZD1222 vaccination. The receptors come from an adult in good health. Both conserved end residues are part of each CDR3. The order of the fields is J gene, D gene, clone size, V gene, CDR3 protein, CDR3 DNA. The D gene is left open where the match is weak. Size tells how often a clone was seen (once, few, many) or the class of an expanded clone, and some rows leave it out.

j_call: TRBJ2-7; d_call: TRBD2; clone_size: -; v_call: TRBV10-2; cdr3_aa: CASTWGLGAYEQYF; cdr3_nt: TGCGCCAGCACCTGGGGACTAGGAGCCTACGAGCAGTACTTC
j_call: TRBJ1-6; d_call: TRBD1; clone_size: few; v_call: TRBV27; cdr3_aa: CASSWDRGNSPLHF; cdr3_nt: TGTGCCAGCAGTTGGGACAGGGGGAATTCACCCCTCCACTTT
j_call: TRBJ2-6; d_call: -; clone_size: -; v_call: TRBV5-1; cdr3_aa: CASSLEGGPNVLTF; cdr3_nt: TGCGCCAGCAGCTTGGAGGGGGGTCCCAACGTCCTGACTTTC
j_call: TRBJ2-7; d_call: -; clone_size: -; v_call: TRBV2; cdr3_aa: CASSGARSSYEQYF; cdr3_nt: TGTGCCAGCAGTGGGGCAAGAAGCTCCTACGAGCAGTACTTC
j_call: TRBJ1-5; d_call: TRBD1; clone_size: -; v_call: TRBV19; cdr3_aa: CASSGTGGQPQHF; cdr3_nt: TGTGCCAGTAGCGGGACAGGTGGTCAGCCCCAGCATTTT
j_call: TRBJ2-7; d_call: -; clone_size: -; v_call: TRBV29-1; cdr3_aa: CSVEDTYEQYF; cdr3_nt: TGCAGCGTTGAGGACACCTACGAGCAGTACTTC
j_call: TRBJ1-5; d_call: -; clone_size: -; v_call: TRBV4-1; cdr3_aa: CASAQGGVFGNQPQHF; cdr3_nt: TGCGCCAGCGCCCAAGGAGGGGTGTTTGGCAATCAGCCCCAGCATTTT
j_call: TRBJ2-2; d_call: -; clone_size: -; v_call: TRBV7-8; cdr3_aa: CASSPYRDPGGGAGLAGELFF; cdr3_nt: TGTGCCAGCAGCCCCTACCGGGACCCTGGTGGGGGGGCGGGGTTGGCCGGGGAGCTGTTTTTT
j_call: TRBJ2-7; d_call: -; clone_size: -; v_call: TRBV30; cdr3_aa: CAWSVGGPEQYF; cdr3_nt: TGTGCCTGGAGTGTAGGAGGGCCCGAGCAGTACTTC
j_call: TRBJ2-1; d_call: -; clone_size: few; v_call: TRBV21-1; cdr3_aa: CASSKQGSYNEQFF; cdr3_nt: TGTGCCAGCAGCAAACAGGGGTCCTACAATGAGCAGTTCTTC
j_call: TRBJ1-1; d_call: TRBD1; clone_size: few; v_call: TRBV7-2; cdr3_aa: CASSVRQGNTEAFF; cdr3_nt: TGTGCCAGCAGCGTAAGACAGGGGAACACTGAAGCTTTCTTT
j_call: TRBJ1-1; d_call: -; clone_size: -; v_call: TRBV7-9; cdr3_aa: CASSSAATGNTEAFF; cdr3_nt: TGTGCCAGCAGCTCAGCTGCGACAGGGAACACTGAAGCTTTCTTT
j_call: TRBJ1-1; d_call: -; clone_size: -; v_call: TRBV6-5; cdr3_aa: CASSYQTGSLNTEAFF; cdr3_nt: TGTGCCAGCAGTTACCAGACAGGCAGCTTGAACACTGAAGCTTTCTTT
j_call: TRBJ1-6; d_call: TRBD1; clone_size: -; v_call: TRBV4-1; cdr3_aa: CASSRDRWSGTESPLHF; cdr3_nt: TGCGCCAGCAGCCGGGACAGATGGTCTGGTACAGAGTCACCCCTCCACTTT
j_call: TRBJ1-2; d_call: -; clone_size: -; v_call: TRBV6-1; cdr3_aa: CASSETPVPGYGYTF; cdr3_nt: TGTGCCAGCAGTGAAACGCCAGTACCAGGGTATGGCTACACCTTC
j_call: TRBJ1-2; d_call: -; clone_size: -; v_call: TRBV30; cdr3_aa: CAWSAPSGTPNYGYTF; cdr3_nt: TGTGCCTGGAGTGCCCCCAGTGGGACACCAAACTATGGCTACACCTTC
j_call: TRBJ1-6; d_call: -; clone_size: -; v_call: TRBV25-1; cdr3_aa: CASSAVRLNSPLHF; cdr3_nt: TGTGCCAGCAGTGCCGTCAGGCTTAATTCACCCCTCCACTTT
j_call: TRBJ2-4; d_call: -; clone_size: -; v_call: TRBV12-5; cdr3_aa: CASGFPQGQAKNIQYF; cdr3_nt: TGTGCTAGTGGTTTCCCCCAGGGGCAAGCCAAAAACATTCAGTACTTC
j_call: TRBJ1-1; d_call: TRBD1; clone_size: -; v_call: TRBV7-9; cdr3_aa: CASSFSDREVPEAFF; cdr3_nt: TGTGCCAGCAGCTTCTCGGACAGGGAGGTCCCTGAAGCTTTCTTT
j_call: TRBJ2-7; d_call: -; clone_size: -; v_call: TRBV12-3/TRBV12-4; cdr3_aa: CASSPGQGEQYF; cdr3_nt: TGTGCCAGCAGCCCAGGGCAGGGCGAGCAGTACTTC
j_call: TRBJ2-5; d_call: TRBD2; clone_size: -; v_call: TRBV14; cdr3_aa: CASSQALAGTLNF; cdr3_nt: TGTGCCAGCAGCCAAGCTCTAGCGGGAACCTTAAACTTC
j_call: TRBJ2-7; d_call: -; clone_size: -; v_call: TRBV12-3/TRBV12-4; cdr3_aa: CASSFDRPYEQYF; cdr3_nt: TGTGCCAGCAGTTTTGACAGGCCCTACGAGCAGTACTTC
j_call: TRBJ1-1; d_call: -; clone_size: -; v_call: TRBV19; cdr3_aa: CASSMGLNTEAFF; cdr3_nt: TGTGCCAGTAGTATGGGACTAAACACTGAAGCTTTCTTT
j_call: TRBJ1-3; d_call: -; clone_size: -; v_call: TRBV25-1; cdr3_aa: CASSEYGGDISGNTIYF; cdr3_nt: TGTGCCAGCAGTGAATATGGAGGGGATATCTCTGGAAACACCATATATTTT
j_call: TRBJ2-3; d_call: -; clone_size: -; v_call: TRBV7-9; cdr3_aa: CASSRLGGSTDTQYF; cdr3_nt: TGTGCCAGCAGCCGCCTCGGGGGATCGACAGATACGCAGTATTTT
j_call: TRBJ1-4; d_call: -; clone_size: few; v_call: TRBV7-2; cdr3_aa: CASSLAQGLGEKLFF; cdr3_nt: TGTGCCAGCAGCTTAGCACAGGGACTGGGTGAAAAACTGTTTTTT
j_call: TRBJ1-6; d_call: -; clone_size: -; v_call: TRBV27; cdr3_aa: CASSLDRATYNSPLHF; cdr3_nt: TGTGCCAGCAGTTTAGATAGGGCGACCTATAATTCACCCCTCCACTTT
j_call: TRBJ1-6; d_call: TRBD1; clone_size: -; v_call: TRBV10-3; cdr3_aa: CATGQGELGNSPLHF; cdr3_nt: TGTGCCACCGGACAGGGGGAACTCGGTAATTCACCCCTCCACTTT
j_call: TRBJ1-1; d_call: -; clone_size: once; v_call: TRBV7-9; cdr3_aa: CASSAGVTEAFF; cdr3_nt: TGTGCCAGCAGCGCCGGAGTGACTGAAGCTTTCTTT
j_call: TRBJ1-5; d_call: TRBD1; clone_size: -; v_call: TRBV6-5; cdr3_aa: CASRGQGSNQPQHF; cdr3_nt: TGTGCCAGCAGGGGACAGGGCTCCAATCAGCCCCAGCATTTT
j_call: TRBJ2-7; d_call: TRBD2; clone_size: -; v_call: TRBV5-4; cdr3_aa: CASSWGTRIDEQYF; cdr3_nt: TGTGCCAGCAGCTGGGGGACTAGGATCGACGAGCAGTACTTC
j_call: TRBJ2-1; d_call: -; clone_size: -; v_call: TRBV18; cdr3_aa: CASSSSPSNEQFF; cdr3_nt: TGTGCCAGCTCTAGCAGTCCGTCCAATGAGCAGTTCTTC
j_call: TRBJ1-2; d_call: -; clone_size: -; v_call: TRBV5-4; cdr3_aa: CASSQDGNDYTF; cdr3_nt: TGTGCCAGCAGCCAAGACGGAAATGACTACACCTTC
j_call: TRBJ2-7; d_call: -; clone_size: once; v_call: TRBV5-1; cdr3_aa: CASSLESGAYEQYF; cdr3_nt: TGCGCCAGCAGCTTGGAGAGCGGTGCCTACGAGCAGTACTTC
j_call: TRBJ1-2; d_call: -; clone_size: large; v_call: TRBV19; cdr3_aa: CASTPGLTAGYTF; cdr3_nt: TGTGCCAGTACCCCGGGACTTACGGCTGGCTACACCTTC
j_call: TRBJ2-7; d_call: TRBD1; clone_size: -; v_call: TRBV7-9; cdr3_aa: CASSLAGQGKEQYF; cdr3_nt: TGTGCCAGCAGCTTAGCAGGACAGGGTAAAGAGCAGTACTTC
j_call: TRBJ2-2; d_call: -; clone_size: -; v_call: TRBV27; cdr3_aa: CASSIRGVNTGELFF; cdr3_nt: TGTGCCAGCAGTATCAGGGGGGTCAACACCGGGGAGCTGTTTTTT
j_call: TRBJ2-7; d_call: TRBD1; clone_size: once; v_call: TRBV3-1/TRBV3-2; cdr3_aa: CASSSRQGLYEQYF; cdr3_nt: TGTGCCAGCAGCTCCCGACAGGGTTTATACGAGCAGTACTTC
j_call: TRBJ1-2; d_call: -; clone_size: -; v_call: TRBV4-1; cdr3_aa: CASSQANSYYGYTF; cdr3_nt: TGCGCCAGCAGCCAAGCAAACAGCTACTATGGCTACACCTTC
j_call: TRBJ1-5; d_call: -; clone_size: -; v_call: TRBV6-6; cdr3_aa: CASSKGDKNNQPQHF; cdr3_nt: TGTGCCAGCAGTAAAGGTGACAAGAACAATCAGCCCCAGCATTTT
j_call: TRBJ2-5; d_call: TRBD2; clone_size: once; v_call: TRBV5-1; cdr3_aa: CASSLTGLAGRETQYF; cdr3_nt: TGCGCCAGCAGCTTGACGGGACTAGCGGGGCGAGAGACCCAGTACTTC
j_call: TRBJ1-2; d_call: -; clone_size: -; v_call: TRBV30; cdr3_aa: CAWSVAAVLRGYTF; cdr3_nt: TGTGCCTGGAGTGTGGCTGCGGTTCTGCGAGGCTACACCTTC
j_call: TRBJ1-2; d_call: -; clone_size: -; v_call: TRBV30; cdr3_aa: CAWAPGHSYGYTF; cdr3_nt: TGTGCCTGGGCACCGGGACACTCCTATGGCTACACCTTC
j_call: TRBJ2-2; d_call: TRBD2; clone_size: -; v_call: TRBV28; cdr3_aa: CASSLSPLAGGRTGELFF; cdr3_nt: TGTGCCAGCAGTTTAAGCCCGCTAGCGGGAGGGAGGACCGGGGAGCTGTTTTTT
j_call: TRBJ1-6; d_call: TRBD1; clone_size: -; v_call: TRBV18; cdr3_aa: CASTPGTDNSPLHF; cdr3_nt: TGTGCCAGCACGCCCGGGACAGATAATTCACCCCTCCACTTT
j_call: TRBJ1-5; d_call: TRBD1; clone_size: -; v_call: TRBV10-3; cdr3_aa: CATADRSNQPQHF; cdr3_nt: TGTGCCACCGCGGACAGGAGCAATCAGCCCCAGCATTTT
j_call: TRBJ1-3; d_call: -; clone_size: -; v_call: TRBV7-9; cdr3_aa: CASSSGGIGGNTIYF; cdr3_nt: TGTGCCAGCAGCTCCGGAGGGATAGGCGGAAACACCATATATTTT
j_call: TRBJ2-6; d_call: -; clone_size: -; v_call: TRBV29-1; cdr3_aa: CSVESGQAFSGANVLTF; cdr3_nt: TGCAGCGTTGAGTCAGGGCAGGCTTTCTCTGGGGCCAACGTCCTGACTTTC
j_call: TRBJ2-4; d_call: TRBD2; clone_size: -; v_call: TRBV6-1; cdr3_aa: CASSDGRLAAGGHKNIQYF; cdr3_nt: TGTGCCAGCAGTGATGGTCGGCTAGCGGCGGGAGGGCATAAAAACATTCAGTACTTC
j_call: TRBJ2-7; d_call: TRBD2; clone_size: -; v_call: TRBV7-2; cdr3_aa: CASSYGVGTKAYEQYF; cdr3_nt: TGTGCCAGCAGCTACGGGGTGGGGACTAAAGCCTACGAGCAGTACTTC
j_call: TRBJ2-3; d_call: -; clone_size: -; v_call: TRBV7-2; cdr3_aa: CASSLAGYDTQYF; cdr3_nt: TGTGCCAGCAGCTTAGCTGGCTATGATACGCAGTATTTT
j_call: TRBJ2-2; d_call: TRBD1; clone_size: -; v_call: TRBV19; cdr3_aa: CASTQGQPGELFF; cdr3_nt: TGTGCCAGTACCCAGGGACAGCCCGGGGAGCTGTTTTTT
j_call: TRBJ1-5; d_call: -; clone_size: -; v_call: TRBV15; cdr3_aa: CATSREVRQPQHF; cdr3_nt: TGTGCCACCAGCAGAGAGGTTAGACAGCCCCAGCATTTT
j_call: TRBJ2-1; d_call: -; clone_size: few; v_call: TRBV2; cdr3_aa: CASARVNEQFF; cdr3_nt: TGTGCCTCCGCAAGGGTGAATGAGCAGTTCTTC
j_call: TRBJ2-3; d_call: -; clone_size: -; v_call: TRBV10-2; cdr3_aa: CASSERGGAFGADTQYF; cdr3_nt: TGCGCCAGCAGTGAGAGGGGGGGGGCTTTTGGGGCAGATACGCAGTATTTT
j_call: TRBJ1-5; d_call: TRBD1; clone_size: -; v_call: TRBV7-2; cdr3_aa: CASSLVRQGVNQPQHF; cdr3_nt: TGTGCCAGCAGCTTAGTCCGACAGGGTGTCAATCAGCCCCAGCATTTT
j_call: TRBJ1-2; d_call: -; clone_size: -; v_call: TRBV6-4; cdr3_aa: CASSDSLGAAGYTF; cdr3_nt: TGTGCCAGCAGTGACTCGTTAGGGGCGGCGGGCTACACCTTC
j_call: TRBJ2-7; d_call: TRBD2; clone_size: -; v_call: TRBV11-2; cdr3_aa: CASSSGLAGTYEQYF; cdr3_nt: TGTGCCAGCAGCTCGGGACTAGCGGGCACCTACGAGCAGTACTTC
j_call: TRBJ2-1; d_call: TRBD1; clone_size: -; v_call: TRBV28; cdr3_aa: CASSSPGTGSSNEQFF; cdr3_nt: TGTGCCAGCAGTTCCCCCGGGACAGGGAGTTCAAATGAGCAGTTCTTC
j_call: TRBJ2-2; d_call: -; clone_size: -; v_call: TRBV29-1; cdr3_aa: CSVGEQLGGELFF; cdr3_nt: TGCAGCGTTGGGGAACAACTTGGCGGGGAGCTGTTTTTT